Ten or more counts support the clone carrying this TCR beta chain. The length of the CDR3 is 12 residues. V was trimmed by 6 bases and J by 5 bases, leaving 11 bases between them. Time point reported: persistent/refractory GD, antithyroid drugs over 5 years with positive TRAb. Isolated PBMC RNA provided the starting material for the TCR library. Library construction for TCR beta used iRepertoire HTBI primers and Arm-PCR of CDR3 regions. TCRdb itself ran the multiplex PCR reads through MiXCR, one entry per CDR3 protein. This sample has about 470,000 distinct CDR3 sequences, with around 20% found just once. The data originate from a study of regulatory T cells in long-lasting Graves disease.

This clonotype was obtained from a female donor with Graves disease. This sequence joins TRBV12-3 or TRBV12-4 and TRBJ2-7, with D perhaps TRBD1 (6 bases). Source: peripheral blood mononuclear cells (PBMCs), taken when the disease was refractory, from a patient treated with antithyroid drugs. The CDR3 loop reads CASRGAGDEQYF. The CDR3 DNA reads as TGTGCCAGCAGGGGGGCCGGCGACGAGCAGTACTTC.